A single sample is the source of the 18 T cell receptor beta chains below, sequenced in a study of T cell changes during pregnancy in multiple sclerosis. This table comes from immunoSEQ multiplex PCR, and its TCRdb copy is limited to in-frame clones, with some not included. The sample shows 60,000 to 85,000 clones, approximately 94% of them seen only once. Sample: peripheral blood, taken in the third trimester of pregnancy. The receptors originated from a female donor with multiple sclerosis, enrolled in a pregnancy study.

The V call is TRBV6-6, the J call TRBJ1-2, with D unclear. Germline lookup yields CDR1 MNHNY and CDR2 SVGAGI (reference sequence). This CDR3 is built from 13 residues. V was shortened by 6 bases and J by 6 bases, with 14 bases between the two germline ends. The CDR3 DNA is TGTGCCAGCAGCCTCCCCGGGGTTAATGGCTACACCTTC. Translated, it gives CASSLPGVNGYTF.

This clone came up a few times. V gene TRBV7-6 combines with J gene TRBJ2-2, with D maybe TRBD1 (5 bases). This CDR3 is 14 amino acids long. Per germline, CDR1 SGHVS and CDR2 FNYEAQ. The ends were cut back, 7 bases at V and 1 base at J, with 10 bases in the middle. The CDR3 sequence is CASTPQGNTGELFF. DNA of the CDR3: TGTGCCAGCACCCCCCAGGGGAACACCGGGGAGCTGTTTTTT.

The rearrangement joins TRBV12-5 to TRBJ1-1; D uncertain. This CDR3 is built from 13 residues. Germline V lookup: CDR1 LGHNT, CDR2 FRNRAP. Deletions cut 1 base from V and 1 base from J, with 4 bases between. The CDR3 DNA sequence: TGTGCTAGTGGTTTGGCTCGGAACACTGAAGCTTTCTTT. This codes for CASGLARNTEAFF.

This clone has a single count. As DNA, the CDR3 is TGCGCCAGCAGCCAAGATCCCAGGGCTGCCGAGCAGTACTTC. Its protein is CASSQDPRAAEQYF. The chain links TRBV4-1 to TRBJ2-7, with D possibly matching TRBD1 (5 bases). Germline loops: CDR1 MGHRA, CDR2 YSYEKL. The CDR3 length is 14 residues. Trimming left V 0 bases short and J 6 bases short, with 12 bases between.

The rearrangement joins TRBV7-9 to TRBJ2-1; 9 bases align to TRBD2. With V trimmed by 6 bases and J by 1 base, 4 bases remained unmatched. Germline-derived CDR1 and CDR2 are SEHNR and FQNEAQ (reference sequence). This CDR3 is 15 amino acids long. DNA for the CDR3: TGTGCCAGCAGTCTAGCGGGGCCATCCTACAATGAGCAGTTCTTC. It specifies CASSLAGPSYNEQFF.

This rearrangement joins TRBV5-7 to TRBJ2-5; no definite D call. TRBV5-7 is flagged as an ORF with uncertain function. V gave up 2 bases and J gave up 5 bases, with 10 bases separating them. The CDR3 has 13 residues. This CDR3 reads CASSFEARETQYF. For the CDR3, the DNA is TGTGCCAGCAGCTTTGAGGCCCGGGAGACCCAGTACTTC.

This chain uses TRBV5-1 with TRBJ1-2; tentative D call: TRBD1 (5 bases). The CDR3 extends over 14 amino acids. Trimming shortened V by 3 bases and J by 4 bases, and 13 bases separated the two germline ends. Germline lookup yields CDR1 SGHRS and CDR2 YFSETQ. The CDR3 is CASSSDGGGYGYTF. The CDR3 bases are TGCGCCAGCAGCTCCGACGGGGGGGGCTATGGCTACACCTTC.

V gene TRBV5-6 combines with J gene TRBJ1-5, with 8 bases lining up with TRBD1. V trimming: 4 bases; J trimming: 6 bases; junction bases outside the gene matches: 3. This CDR3 is 13 amino acids long. Germline V gene lookup returns CDR1 SGHDT and CDR2 YYEEEE. In nucleotides, the CDR3 is TGTGCCAGCAGCGGACAGGGAGGTCAGCCCCAGCATTTT. Amino acids: CASSGQGGQPQHF.

This clone was seen a single time. It may be a read error: a sequence one base away is much more abundant. The rearrangement uses TRBV4-3 and TRBJ2-5, with 9 bases fitting TRBD2. This CDR3 has 15 amino acids. V dropped 0 bases and J dropped 1; count of bases not matched to a gene: 0. CDR1 and CDR2 (germline): LGHNA, YSLEER. CDR3 region: CASSQERGGQETQYF. The CDR3 nucleotides are TGCGCCAGCAGCCAAGAGCGGGGGGGCCAAGAGACCCAGTACTTC.

The CDR3 sequence is CASTSWGTLGETQYF. The CDR3 bases are TGTGCCAGCACCTCCTGGGGCACCCTCGGGGAGACCCAGTACTTC. The chain is built from TRBV7-2 and TRBJ2-5, with a tentative D call TRBD1 (5 bases). The germline gives CDR1 SGHTA, CDR2 FQGNSA. With 7 bases removed from V and 5 bases from J, the gap between germline ends came to 20 bases. The CDR3 consists of 15 residues.

This rearrangement joins TRBV4-3 to TRBJ2-7, with D uncertain. The CDR3 is 11 residues long. Trimming stripped 1 base from V and 7 bases from J, with 5 bases between. The germline V gene encodes CDR1 LGHNA and CDR2 YSLEER. In DNA, the CDR3 is TGCGCCAGCAGCCAAGGTCCAGAGCAGTACTTC. Its protein product is CASSQGPEQYF.

The chain uses TRBV27 and TRBJ1-1; 10 bases fit TRBD1. The length of the CDR3 is 12 residues. Germline CDR1 reads MNHEY; CDR2 reads SMNVEV (reference sequence). With 4 bases clipped from V and 7 bases from J, the junction kept 0 bases outside the gene matches. The CDR3 bases are TGTGCCAGCAGTTGGACAGGGGGTGAAGCTTTCTTT. It yields the protein CASSWTGGEAFF.

V is TRBV15 and J is TRBJ2-3; TRBD2 matches 15 bases. This CDR3 contains 18 residues. In germline, CDR1 is LNHNV, CDR2 YYDKDF (reference sequence). The junction had 7 bases not matched to a gene; V was cut back by 3 bases and J by 3 bases. The CDR3 DNA is TGTGCCACCAGCAGCGAATCAGGACTAGCGGGGGGGACAGATACGCAGTATTTT. Translation gives CATSSESGLAGGTDTQYF. Together with reference TRBV15 and TRBJ2-3, the CDR3 gives the full variable domain: DAMVIQNPRYQVTQFGKPVTLSCSQTLNHNVMYWYQQKSSQAPKLLFHYYDKDFNNEADTPDNFQSRRPNTSFCFLDIRSPGLGDTAMYLCATSSESGLAGGTDTQYFGPGTRLTVL.

The chain is built from TRBV10-3 and TRBJ1-1; 8 nucleotides align to TRBD1. V was pared by 8 bases and J by 1 base, with 3 bases of the junction left unmatched. This CDR3 has 13 residues. In germline, CDR1 is ENHRY, CDR2 SYGVKD. CDR3 protein: CAIRQGTNTEAFF. CDR3 DNA: TGTGCCATCCGACAGGGGACGAACACTGAAGCTTTCTTT.

J is TRBJ1-3 and V is TRBV2; D is possibly TRBD1 (5 bases). Trimming left V 6 bases short and J 5 bases short, with 17 bases between. The CDR3 totals 15 residues. Germline-derived CDR1 and CDR2 are SNHLY and FYNNEI. The CDR3 sequence is CASSPSEAGRNTIYF. CDR3 nucleotides: TGTGCCAGCAGCCCATCCGAGGCAGGGAGAAACACCATATATTTT.

The chain employs TRBV7-9 and TRBJ1-2; 7 bases agree with TRBD1. With V trimmed by 6 bases and J by 8 bases, 15 bases remained unmatched. This CDR3 comprises 15 residues. The germline V gene encodes CDR1 SEHNR and CDR2 FQNEAQ (reference sequence). CDR3 residues: CASRENRGSGQGYTF. CDR3 DNA: TGTGCCAGCAGAGAGAACAGGGGCTCCGGGCAGGGCTACACCTTC.

This clone was recorded once. This chain connects TRBV5-6 to TRBJ2-5, with 7 bases lining up with TRBD2. Germline trimming cut 4 bases from V and 2 bases from J; bases unmatched to any gene: 5. This CDR3 comprises 14 residues. Germline V gene sequence: CDR1 SGHDT, CDR2 YYEEEE. The CDR3 DNA is TGTGCCAGCAGCGGGAGGGAAGGACAAGAGACCCAGTACTTC. Protein: CASSGREGQETQYF.

The rearrangement uses TRBV19 and TRBJ2-7, with D possibly matching TRBD2 (7 bases). Between the trimmed V and J ends, which lost 5 bases and 0 bases, there was a span of 14 bases. The CDR3 contains 15 residues. CDR1 and CDR2 (germline): LNHDA, SQIVND (reference sequence). CDR3: CASSWGAGHSYEQYF. CDR3 coding DNA: TGTGCCAGTAGTTGGGGAGCGGGACACTCCTACGAGCAGTACTTC.